The T cell receptor beta chain under discussion was sequenced for a study of blood T cell repertoires in COVID-19. V was trimmed by 1 base and J by 6 bases, leaving 12 bases between them. The CDR3 extends over 14 amino acids. Germline V gene lookup returns CDR1 SGHAT and CDR2 FQNNGV. The data were produced by immunoSEQ multiplex PCR, yet TCRdb's version contains in-frame clones alone and is incomplete. Of a few hundred thousand clones listed, around 86% are singletons. The sequenced sample was peripheral blood. This sequence joins TRBV11-2 and TRBJ1-1, with unresolved D. The clonotype was recovered from a woman aged 50 to 65 with acute or convalescent COVID-19. In DNA, the CDR3 is TGTGCCAGCAGCTTAGGGAGGAGGGTTGCTGAAGCTTTCTTT. This sequence encodes CASSLGRRVAEAFF.